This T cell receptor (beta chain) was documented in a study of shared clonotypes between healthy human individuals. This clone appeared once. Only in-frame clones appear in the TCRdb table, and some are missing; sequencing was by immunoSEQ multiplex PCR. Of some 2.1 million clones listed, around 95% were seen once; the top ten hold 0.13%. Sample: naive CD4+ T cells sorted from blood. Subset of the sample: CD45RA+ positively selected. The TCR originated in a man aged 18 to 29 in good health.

DNA for the CDR3: TGTGCCAGCAGCCAGGGACGCGTTCAAGAGACCCAGTACTTC. Its protein product is CASSQGRVQETQYF. V and J are TRBV7-2 and TRBJ2-5; D might be TRBD1 or TRBD2, each matching 5 bases. Trimming removed 5 bases at V and 2 bases at J, with 12 bases between. This CDR3 comprises 14 residues. Germline V gives CDR1 SGHTA, CDR2 FQGNSA.